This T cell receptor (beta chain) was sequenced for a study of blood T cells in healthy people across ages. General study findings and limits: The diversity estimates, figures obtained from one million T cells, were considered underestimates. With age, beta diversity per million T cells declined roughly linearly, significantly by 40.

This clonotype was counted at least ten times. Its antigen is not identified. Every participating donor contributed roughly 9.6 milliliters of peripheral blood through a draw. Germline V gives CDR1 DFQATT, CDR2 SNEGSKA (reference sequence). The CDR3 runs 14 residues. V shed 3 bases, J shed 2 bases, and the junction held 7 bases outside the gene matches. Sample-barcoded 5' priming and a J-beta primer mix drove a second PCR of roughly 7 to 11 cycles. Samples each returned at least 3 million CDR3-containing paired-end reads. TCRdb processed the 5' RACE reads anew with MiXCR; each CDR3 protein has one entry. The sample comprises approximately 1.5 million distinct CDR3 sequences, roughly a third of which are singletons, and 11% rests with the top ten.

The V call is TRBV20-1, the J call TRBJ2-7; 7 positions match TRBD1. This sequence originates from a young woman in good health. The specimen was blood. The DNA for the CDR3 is TGCAGTGCTAGTTCCTCGGGACAGACCTACGAGCAGTACTTC. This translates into CSASSSGQTYEQYF.